One sample yielded the 27 T cell receptor beta chains listed below, sequenced in a study of early T cells in non-severe SARS-CoV-2 infection. MiXCR was run by TCRdb on the 5' RACE reads, yielding one entry per CDR3 protein. The table has tens of thousands of distinct CDR3 sequences, over 9% seen once. The sequenced material came from whole blood. These receptors came from an adult who was a healthcare worker with PCR-confirmed SARS-CoV-2 infection or an uninfected control (not recorded which).

This clonotype was seen ten or more times. This sequence joins TRBV18 and TRBJ2-3; 14 bases match TRBD2. Looked up from germline, CDR1 is KGHSH and CDR2 is LQKENI. The CDR3 totals 18 residues. Trimming cost V 4 bases and J 3 bases; bases outside gene matches: 9. CDR3 residues: CASSRFPGLAGETDTQYF. In nucleotides, the CDR3 is TGTGCCAGCTCACGCTTTCCGGGACTAGCGGGAGAAACAGATACGCAGTATTTT.

The V gene is TRBV4-2, the J gene TRBJ2-3; D not certain. V was pared by 2 bases and J by 4 bases, with 19 bases between. The CDR3 runs 17 residues. CDR1 and CDR2 (germline): LGHNA, YNFKEQ. The CDR3 region is CASSQRLGPPPADTQYF. The CDR3 DNA reads TGTGCCAGCAGCCAAAGGCTTGGACCGCCCCCCGCAGATACGCAGTATTTT.

The rearrangement uses TRBV18 and TRBJ2-5; D ambiguous. CDR1 KGHSH and CDR2 LQKENI come from the germline V gene. The V gene lost 3 bases and the J gene lost 4 bases, with 3 bases spanning the gap. The CDR3 sequence is 11 residues long. The CDR3 loop reads CASSPGETQYF. In DNA, the CDR3 is TGTGCCAGCTCACCCGGAGAGACCCAGTACTTC.

This clonotype came up many times. The chain combines TRBV3-1 with TRBJ1-2; D perhaps matches TRBD1 (5 bases). The V end was cut by 2 bases, the J end by 4 bases, with 17 bases between. CDR3 length: 16 amino acids. CDR1 is LGHDT, CDR2 YNNKEL, per germline (reference sequence). CDR3 loop: CASSQWGTETSYGYTF. CDR3 DNA: TGTGCCAGCAGCCAATGGGGGACGGAAACTTCCTATGGCTACACCTTC.

The chain employs TRBV20-1 and TRBJ2-1, with 10 bases matching TRBD2. Trimming took 2 bases from V and 9 from J; bases not matched to a gene: 4. Looked up from germline, CDR1 is DFQATT and CDR2 is SNEGSKA (reference sequence). This CDR3 is 13 amino acids long. The CDR3 bases are TGCAGTGCTAGACTAGCGGGAGTAAGTGAGCAGTTCTTC. Translating it yields CSARLAGVSEQFF.

The chain combines TRBV20-1 with TRBJ2-3; 7 nucleotides align to TRBD1. There are 13 residues in the CDR3. In germline, CDR1 is DFQATT, CDR2 SNEGSKA (reference sequence). V trimming: 6 bases; J trimming: 4 bases; junction bases outside the gene matches: 7. In DNA form, the CDR3 reads TGCAGTGCCCTGACAGGGAGCTCAGATACGCAGTATTTT. Protein product: CSALTGSSDTQYF.

The table lists this clonotype with many counts. V usage is TRBV24-1 and J usage is TRBJ2-2; no reliable D call. CDR3 size: 15 residues. Germline V lookup: CDR1 KGHDR, CDR2 SFDVKD. V shed 0 bases and J shed 6 bases, with 10 bases lying between them. The DNA of the CDR3 is TGTGCCACCAGTGATTTGGGTGAGAGTGCCGGGGAGCTGTTTTTT. This codes for CATSDLGESAGELFF.

This clonotype was found a few times. The CDR3 coding sequence is TGTGCCATCAGTGGCCCCGGGACTAGCACAGATACGCAGTATTTT. Protein product: CAISGPGTSTDTQYF. This chain uses TRBV10-3 with TRBJ2-3; TRBD2 might be the D (6 bases). Germline CDR1 reads ENHRY; CDR2 reads SYGVKD. The germline V and J ends were trimmed by 4 bases and 0 bases, with 11 bases remaining between them. The CDR3 consists of 15 residues.

This clonotype was picked up a small number of times. The chain employs TRBV19 and TRBJ2-7; 7 bases map to TRBD2. Germline CDR1 and CDR2: LNHDA and SQIVND (reference sequence). V was clipped by 6 bases and J by 3 bases; unmatched bases: 14. The CDR3 runs 16 residues. This CDR3 is CASSARGGASNYEQYF. The CDR3 DNA follows: TGTGCCAGTAGCGCCCGGGGAGGGGCGAGCAACTACGAGCAGTACTTC.

V usage is TRBV6-5 and J usage is TRBJ2-5, with D possibly being TRBD1 or TRBD2 (5 bases each). In germline, CDR1 is MNHEY, CDR2 SVGAGI. V lost 6 bases and J 3 bases, leaving 17 bases between the germline ends. The length of the CDR3 is 15 residues. The CDR3 is CASSPGPRTKETQYF. The CDR3, as DNA: TGTGCCAGCAGCCCGGGACCCCGAACTAAAGAGACCCAGTACTTC.

This clonotype was recorded many times. The chain joins TRBV7-2 to TRBJ1-6, with a weak D call TRBD1 (5 bases). V was trimmed by 3 bases and J by 11 bases, leaving 11 bases between them. The length of the CDR3 is 13 residues. Germline V CDR1 and CDR2: SGHTA, FQGNSA. CDR3 sequence reads: CASSLGGTAPLHF. In DNA, the CDR3 is TGTGCCAGCAGCTTGGGGGGAACGGCACCCCTCCACTTT.

This clonotype was found a few times. The gene calls are TRBV6-2 or TRBV6-3 and TRBJ2-5; 8 positions agree with TRBD1. The junction had 7 bases not matched to a gene; V was cut back by 6 bases and J by 4 bases. CDR1 and CDR2 from the germline V gene are MNHEY and SVGEGT. There are 14 residues in the CDR3. The CDR3 here is CASSDRGGPETQYF. In DNA, the CDR3 is TGTGCCAGCAGCGACAGGGGAGGTCCAGAGACCCAGTACTTC.

This rearrangement joins TRBV20-1 to TRBJ1-4, with a tentative D call TRBD1 (5 bases). Germline loops: CDR1 DFQATT, CDR2 SNEGSKA (reference sequence). The CDR3 extends over 15 amino acids. Trimming removed 1 base at V and 5 bases at J, with 14 bases between. DNA for the CDR3: TGCAGTGCTAGAGCTCAGGGAATCGGCAATGAAAAACTGTTTTTT. Its translation: CSARAQGIGNEKLFF.

This clonotype has more than one count but fewer than ten. Since the CDR3 does not end with the conserved phenylalanine or tryptophan, this likely comes from a read error. This CDR3 is CATSDLRAGPTNNEQFS. The DNA for the CDR3 is TGTGCCACCAGTGATTTAAGAGCGGGACCAACCAACAATGAGCAGTTCTCC. The chain is built from TRBV24-1 and TRBJ2-1; TRBD2 matches at 7 bases. The germline gives CDR1 KGHDR, CDR2 SFDVKD. The CDR3 consists of 17 residues. V was pared by 1 base and J by 5 bases, with 10 bases of the junction left unmatched.

This clonotype has a handful of counts. This chain's CDR3 is CASSLGALGGEQYF. Written as DNA, the CDR3 is TGCGCCAGCAGCTTGGGGGCCCTAGGCGGCGAGCAGTACTTC. The chain joins TRBV5-1 to TRBJ2-7, with D hard to call. CDR1 SGHRS and CDR2 YFSETQ come from the germline V gene. CDR3 size: 14 residues. Between the trimmed V and J ends, which lost 0 bases and 6 bases, there was a span of 13 bases. The full variable domain, completed using reference TRBV5-1 and TRBJ2-7, is KAGVTQTPRYLIKTRGQQVTLSCSPISGHRSVSWYQQTPGQGLQFLFEYFSETQRNKGNFPGRFSGRQFSNSRSEMNVSTLELGDSALYLCASSLGALGGEQYFGPGTRLTVT.

The rearrangement uses TRBV21-1 and TRBJ2-5. TRBV21-1 is a recognized pseudogene. The CDR3 spans 13 residues. CDR3 in amino acids: CASSKGWAKTQYF. Here the CDR3 DNA reads TGTGCCAGCAGCAAAGGTTGGGCAAAGACCCAGTACTTC.

The chain employs TRBV6-5 and TRBJ1-4; perhaps TRBD1 as D (5 bases). Germline CDR1 and CDR2: MNHEY and SVGAGI. The CDR3 has 13 amino acids. The V and J ends lost 0 bases and 7 bases respectively, with 6 bases between them. CDR3 sequence reads: CASSYSGGEKLFF. The CDR3 DNA follows: TGTGCCAGCAGTTACTCTGGGGGTGAAAAACTGTTTTTT.

The CDR3, as DNA: TGTGCCAGCAGAACCGGGACAGTCGACACCGGGGAGCTGTTTTTT. Its translation: CASRTGTVDTGELFF. The chain employs TRBV7-6 and TRBJ2-2; TRBD1 agrees at 7 bases. V trimming: 6 bases; J trimming: 3 bases; junction bases outside the gene matches: 7. The CDR3 contains 15 residues. The V gene's germline CDR1 is SGHVS and CDR2 FNYEAQ.

This clonotype was seen at least ten times. The J gene is TRBJ2-5, the V gene TRBV4-3; TRBD1 aligns across 9 bases. The CDR3 runs 18 residues. CDR1 and CDR2 (germline): LGHNA, YSLEER. V lost 0 bases, J lost 5 bases, and 13 bases stayed unmatched. The CDR3 sequence is CASSQDLLNGQGMETQYF. CDR3 nucleotides: TGCGCCAGCAGCCAAGATCTCCTGAACGGACAGGGGATGGAGACCCAGTACTTC.

This clonotype was recorded at least ten times. V is TRBV7-9 and J is TRBJ2-1, with 11 bases identical to TRBD1. J gave up 6 bases and V 4 bases, and 5 bases lay outside the gene matches. The CDR3 contains 15 residues. Germline assignment: CDR1 SEHNR and CDR2 FQNEAQ (reference sequence). CDR3 protein: CASSWGQGEGNEQFF. CDR3 DNA sequence: TGTGCCAGCAGCTGGGGACAGGGGGAGGGCAATGAGCAGTTCTTC.

This clonotype was recorded a few times. J is TRBJ2-1 and V is TRBV18; D is unresolved. Germline V gives CDR1 KGHSH, CDR2 LQKENI. CDR3 length: 14 amino acids. The V and J ends lost 2 bases and 10 bases respectively, with 15 bases between them. CDR3 sequence (DNA): TGTGCCAGCTCACCATTTAAAGGGTCGGAGGAGCAGTTCTTC. The encoded protein is CASSPFKGSEEQFF.

This clonotype showed up just a few times. The CDR3 DNA follows: TGCAGCGCCCCCCCGGGACCCTCCTACGAGCAGTACTTC. Translating it yields CSAPPGPSYEQYF. The chain employs TRBV29-1 and TRBJ2-7; D tentatively fits TRBD1 or TRBD2 (5 bases each). The germline V gene has CDR1 SQVTM and CDR2 ANQGSEA. V lost 7 bases and J lost 0, with 13 bases in between. The CDR3 loop spans 13 amino acids.

This chain uses TRBV10-3 with TRBJ2-1; TRBD1 matches 11 bases. Trimming removed 7 bases from V and 8 bases from J; junction bases left unmatched: 7. The CDR3 runs 14 residues. In germline, CDR1 is ENHRY, CDR2 SYGVKD. As DNA, the CDR3 is TGTGCCATCACAGGACAGGGGGCGCGGGATGAGCAGTTCTTC. Encoded protein: CAITGQGARDEQFF.

The rearrangement uses TRBV13 and TRBJ2-1; D not resolved. Germline assignment: CDR1 PRHDT and CDR2 FYEKMQ (reference sequence). The CDR3 loop spans 20 amino acids. Deletions cut 6 bases from V and 0 bases from J, with 27 bases between. The CDR3 protein is CASSIYPRTDYFSSYNEQFF. The CDR3 region has the DNA TGTGCCAGCAGTATTTACCCCAGGACGGATTATTTTAGCTCCTACAATGAGCAGTTCTTC.

This clonotype came up a few times. This rearrangement joins TRBV9 to TRBJ1-4; 9 bases align to TRBD1. The CDR3 extends over 17 amino acids. CDR1 and CDR2 (germline): SGDLS, YYNGEE. V dropped 4 bases and J dropped 8; count of bases not matched to a gene: 15. The CDR3 DNA reads TGTGCCAGCAGCTCAAGGGGACAGGGAGGGGAGGAGGAAAAACTGTTTTTT. Protein: CASSSRGQGGEEEKLFF.

The V call is TRBV7-9, the J call TRBJ2-7, with TRBD1 matching 7 bases. This CDR3 contains 13 residues. Germline lookup yields CDR1 SEHNR and CDR2 FQNEAQ (reference sequence). Trimming took 4 bases from V and 6 from J; bases not matched to a gene: 6. CDR3 DNA: TGTGCCAGCAGCTATACAGGGGAGAGCGAGCAGTACTTC. Amino acid sequence: CASSYTGESEQYF. Filled out from reference TRBV7-9 and TRBJ2-7, the complete variable domain reads DTGVSQNPRHKITKRGQNVTFRCDPISEHNRLYWYRQTLGQGPEFLTYFQNEAQLEKSRLLSDRFSAERPKGSFSTLEIQRTEQGDSAMYLCASSYTGESEQYFGPGTRLTVT.

The chain uses TRBV20-1 and TRBJ2-1; 7 bases agree with TRBD1. V lost 6 bases to trimming and J lost 7 bases; unmatched junction nucleotides: 6. The CDR3 sequence is 12 residues long. Germline values: CDR1 DFQATT, CDR2 SNEGSKA (reference sequence). This chain's CDR3 is CSATRTGNEQFF. The CDR3 nucleotides read TGCAGTGCCACTCGGACAGGAAATGAGCAGTTCTTC.